This T cell receptor beta chain appears in the sequencing data of a study of cytotoxic CD8 clonotypes in ibrutinib-treated CLL. Looking at the study overall: Researchers reported approximately twelve relapsed/refractory and about 14 treatment-naive patients, roughly 17 of them IGHV unmutated. There were, on average, 255,043 productive templates and tens of thousands of productive rearrangements per sample.

There are 16 residues in the CDR3. The V gene's germline CDR1 is LNHDA and CDR2 SQIVND (reference sequence). V shed 7 bases, J shed 3 bases, and the junction held 14 bases outside the gene matches. General study points: Baseline clonality was higher than in age-matched healthy donors and moved in step with circulating CD8+ T-cell counts. Public clonotypes, found uncommonly, either contracted or stayed stable on treatment.

As for this clone: Its specificity is not known.

Here immunoSEQ multiplex PCR was the method, and the copy in TCRdb shows in-frame clones only, minus some. The sample records fewer than 400,000 clones, 67% being singletons. This clonotype originated in a human donor with chronic lymphocytic leukemia. This sample comprised PBMCs, obtained after 36 months of ibrutinib treatment. V is TRBV19 and J is TRBJ1-1; 7 nucleotides match TRBD1. The CDR3 DNA follows: TGTGCCAGTATCATGGGTAGGGGGCTCGAGGACACTGAAGCTTTCTTT. Its protein product is CASIMGRGLEDTEAFF.